Shown below are 3 T cell receptor beta chains from a single sample sequenced in a study of blood T cell repertoires in COVID-19. Profiled with immunoSEQ multiplex PCR; TCRdb holds only in-frame clones, not every one. The table has about 80,000 clones, around 81% seen once. The sequenced sample consisted of peripheral blood. Receptors were obtained from a human donor in a cohort sampled during active COVID-19.

This clone was seen once. The chain combines TRBV7-8 with TRBJ2-3; D unclear. From germline, CDR1 is SGHVS and CDR2 FQNEAQ. The V and J ends lost 5 bases and 7 bases respectively, with 7 bases between them. The CDR3 runs to 11 residues. DNA of the CDR3: TGTGCCAGCAGCCCCCTCCATACGCAGTATTTT. Translated: CASSPLHTQYF.

The CDR3 is CASTTESYSNQPQHF. In nucleotides, the CDR3 is TGTGCCAGTACCACGGAGTCGTATAGCAATCAGCCCCAGCATTTT. V is TRBV19 and J is TRBJ1-5; D is unclear. Trimming pared 7 bases from V and 0 bases from J, leaving 13 bases between. Germline values: CDR1 LNHDA, CDR2 SQIVND (reference sequence). The CDR3 loop spans 15 amino acids.

This clone came up once. The CDR3 coding sequence is TGTGCCATCAGTGACTACATCCGAGGGAGGGGACGGGGTGGCTACACCTTC. The encoded protein is CAISDYIRGRGRGGYTF. The genes are TRBV10-3 and TRBJ1-2; tentative D call: TRBD1 (5 bases). V lost 3 bases and J 7 bases, leaving 24 bases between the germline ends. Germline V gives CDR1 ENHRY, CDR2 SYGVKD. The CDR3 consists of 17 residues.